The 19 T cell receptor beta chains below come from one sample, sequenced in a study of blood T cell repertoires in COVID-19. The assay was immunoSEQ multiplex PCR, and TCRdb's table has in-frame clones only and misses some. The sample lists 250,000 to 300,000 clones, around nine tenths occurring once. What was sequenced was peripheral blood. The receptor set was obtained from a woman aged 55-69 years with acute or convalescent COVID-19.

The V gene is TRBV28, the J gene TRBJ2-7; TRBD1 agrees at 9 bases. This CDR3 region has 15 residues. Trimming took 4 bases from V and 2 from J; bases not matched to a gene: 6. CDR1 is MDHEN, CDR2 SYDVKM, per germline. The CDR3 sequence is CASSCPGTGTYEQYF. The CDR3 DNA sequence: TGTGCCAGCAGTTGCCCCGGGACAGGGACCTACGAGCAGTACTTC.

The chain carries TRBV19 and TRBJ2-7; a weak D match, TRBD1 (6 bases). With 6 bases removed from V and 0 bases from J, the gap between germline ends came to 24 bases. This CDR3 spans 18 amino acids. The V gene's germline CDR1 is LNHDA and CDR2 SQIVND (reference sequence). The CDR3 sequence is CASSQSPAGASFSYEQYF. CDR3 nucleotides: TGTGCCAGTAGCCAATCCCCCGCAGGGGCTTCCTTCTCCTACGAGCAGTACTTC. Drawing the rest from reference TRBV19 and TRBJ2-7, the complete variable domain is DGGITQSPKYLFRKEGQNVTLSCEQNLNHDAMYWYRQDPGQGLRLIYYSQIVNDFQKGDIAEGYSVSREKKESFPLTVTSAQKNPTAFYLCASSQSPAGASFSYEQYFGPGTRLTVT.

The CDR3 is CASSYPAGRNTEAFF. CDR3 DNA sequence: TGTGCCAGCAGCTACCCCGCTGGGAGGAACACTGAAGCTTTCTTT. The chain links TRBV5-6 to TRBJ1-1; no clear D gene. V shed 3 bases and J shed 1 base, with 13 bases lying between them. Germline-derived CDR1 and CDR2 are SGHDT and YYEEEE. CDR3 size: 15 residues.

V usage is TRBV18 and J usage is TRBJ1-2; 10 nucleotides align to TRBD1. J lost 0 bases, V lost 1 base, and 5 bases had no gene match. Germline V gene sequence: CDR1 KGHSH, CDR2 LQKENI. This CDR3 has 17 residues. The CDR3 spells CASSPLIGQGANYGYTF. CDR3 nucleotide sequence: TGTGCCAGCTCACCACTGATTGGACAGGGGGCTAACTATGGCTACACCTTC.

This clone was seen a single time. The chain recombines TRBV25-1 with TRBJ2-5; no firm D call. Trimming cost V 6 bases and J 5 bases, with 7 bases left between them. This CDR3 has 11 residues. Germline values: CDR1 MGHDK, CDR2 SYGVNS. The CDR3 DNA reads TGTGCCAGCAGCCCCCGGGAGACCCAGTACTTC. Protein sequence: CASSPRETQYF.

The chain links TRBV3-1 (or the pseudogene TRBV3-2) to TRBJ1-5; no clear D. Germline lookup yields CDR1 LGHDT and CDR2 YNNKEL (reference sequence). The CDR3 runs 15 residues. Trimming cost V 1 base and J 2 bases, with 9 bases left between them. DNA of the CDR3: TGTGCCAGCAGCCAAGGCGGGCAGGGCAATCAGCCCCAGCATTTT. This gives the protein CASSQGGQGNQPQHF.

This rearrangement joins TRBV5-4 to TRBJ2-6; D perhaps matches TRBD1 (6 bases). V was pared by 5 bases and J by 0 bases, with 21 bases between. The germline gives CDR1 SGHNT, CDR2 YYREEE (reference sequence). This CDR3 region has 19 residues. The CDR3 region has the DNA TGTGCCAGCAGAAACGTACAGGGAAAGGGCCCCTCTGGGGCCAACGTCCTGACTTTC. The encoded protein is CASRNVQGKGPSGANVLTF.

The chain uses TRBV19 and TRBJ2-3; the D is unclear. The CDR3 totals 12 residues. Germline V CDR1 and CDR2: LNHDA, SQIVND (reference sequence). CDR3 sequence: CAAGSSTDTQYF. The CDR3, as DNA: TGTGCAGCAGGCTCTAGCACAGATACGCAGTATTTT.

The chain employs TRBV2 and TRBJ1-6; D unresolved. V lost 2 bases, J lost 9 bases, and 14 bases lay in between. The CDR3 is made up of 15 amino acids. The germline CDR1 and CDR2 sequences are SNHLY and FYNNEI. The CDR3 loop reads CASSERTGVGSPLHF. The CDR3 DNA reads as TGTGCCAGCAGTGAAAGGACGGGAGTCGGTTCACCCCTCCACTTT. The variable domain in full, with the rest retrieved from reference TRBV2 and TRBJ1-6, is EPEVTQTPSHQVTQMGQEVILRCVPISNHLYFYWYRQILGQKVEFLVSFYNNEISEKSEIFDDQFSVERPDGSNFTLKIRSTKLEDSAMYFCASSERTGVGSPLHFGNGTRLTVT.

This clone was observed a few times. The genes are TRBV2 and TRBJ1-1; 8 bases map to TRBD1. The CDR3 has 15 amino acids. With 6 bases clipped from V and 4 bases from J, the junction kept 10 bases outside the gene matches. The germline gives CDR1 SNHLY, CDR2 FYNNEI. The CDR3 DNA follows: TGTGCCAGCAGAAAGACAGGGGTTTTGGGCACTGAAGCTTTCTTT. It yields the protein CASRKTGVLGTEAFF.

The CDR3 is CASSLTGVPTGYTF. The CDR3 DNA follows: TGTGCCAGCAGCTTGACAGGGGTCCCAACTGGCTACACCTTC. The V and J genes are TRBV28 and TRBJ1-2, with 8 positions matching TRBD1. The CDR3 length is 14 residues. V shed 6 bases and J 7 bases; nucleotides not matched to a gene: 10. The germline CDR1 and CDR2 sequences are MDHEN and SYDVKM.

This CDR3 is CASSFLQSNSPLHF. The DNA of the CDR3 is TGTGCCAGCAGTTTTCTACAGAGTAATTCACCCCTCCACTTT. The chain couples TRBV27 to TRBJ1-6, with D uncertain. V lost 3 bases and J lost 6, with 9 bases in between. Germline loops: CDR1 MNHEY, CDR2 SMNVEV (reference sequence). The CDR3 spans 14 residues.

The chain combines TRBV7-3 with TRBJ2-1; D may be TRBD1 (7 bases). V was pared by 5 bases and J by 10 bases, with 15 bases between. The V gene's germline CDR1 is SGHTA and CDR2 FQGTGA. This CDR3 spans 13 amino acids. The CDR3 bases are TGTGCCAGCAGCACCGACAGGGCGGGAGAGCAGTTCTTC. This translates into CASSTDRAGEQFF.

CDR3 in DNA: TGTGCCAGCAGCGTAGAATCGGCGGGGAATGAGCAGTTCTTC. Translated: CASSVESAGNEQFF. The chain is built from TRBV9 and TRBJ2-1; D is perhaps TRBD2 (6 bases). Germline lookup yields CDR1 SGDLS and CDR2 YYNGEE. V lost 0 bases to trimming and J lost 7 bases, with 11 bases between them. CDR3 length: 14 residues.

The V call is TRBV7-6, the J call TRBJ2-2; 12 bases line up with TRBD1. The CDR3 consists of 17 residues. V lost 5 bases to trimming and J lost 3 bases; unmatched junction nucleotides: 7. Germline V lookup: CDR1 SGHVS, CDR2 FNYEAQ. The CDR3 protein is CASSQGTGGADTGELFF. CDR3 nucleotide sequence: TGTGCCAGCAGCCAAGGGACAGGGGGCGCTGACACCGGGGAGCTGTTTTTT.

The V call is TRBV4-3, the J call TRBJ2-7; D not resolved. Germline V gene lookup returns CDR1 LGHNA and CDR2 YSLEER. The V end lost 0 bases, the J end lost 2 bases, and 8 bases lay between the germline ends. The CDR3 sequence is 14 residues long. CDR3 residues: CASSQENGAYEQYF. Here the CDR3 DNA reads TGCGCCAGCAGCCAAGAAAACGGAGCCTACGAGCAGTACTTC.

The chain employs TRBV24-1 and TRBJ2-5; 7 bases agree with TRBD1. Germline CDR1 reads KGHDR; CDR2 reads SFDVKD. The ends lost 4 bases at V and 2 bases at J; junction bases unmatched: 6. The CDR3 consists of 15 residues. CDR3 residues: CATSDPTGPQETQYF. Written as DNA, the CDR3 is TGTGCCACCAGTGACCCGACAGGGCCGCAAGAGACCCAGTACTTC.

This clone has just one count. The chain carries TRBV28 and TRBJ1-4; 8 bases match TRBD1. This CDR3 has 17 amino acids. Germline CDR1 is MDHEN and CDR2 is SYDVKM. Trimming took 5 bases from V and 0 from J; bases not matched to a gene: 8. CDR3: CASSTRTGLATNEKLFF. The DNA of the CDR3 is TGTGCCAGCAGTACCCGGACAGGGTTAGCAACTAATGAAAAACTGTTTTTT.

This rearrangement joins TRBV4-2 to TRBJ2-1; D call uncertain. The ends were cut back, 3 bases at V and 3 bases at J, with 6 bases in the middle. The CDR3 is 13 amino acids. Germline CDR1 reads LGHNA; CDR2 reads YNFKEQ. The DNA for the CDR3 is TGTGCCAGCAGCCAGACGGGCTACAATGAGCAGTTCTTC. Protein product: CASSQTGYNEQFF.